One and the same sample provided the 29 T cell receptor beta chains below, sequenced in a study of blood T cell repertoires in COVID-19. Assay: immunoSEQ multiplex PCR; the TCRdb copy retains only in-frame clones and omits some. Found here are hundreds of thousands of clones, 81% of them singletons; the top ten hold 6.5% to 9%. The material sequenced was peripheral blood. Receptors were obtained from a woman aged 80 or over with COVID-19, enrolled during active disease.

The chain has TRBV6-1 and TRBJ2-2, with D perhaps matching TRBD1 (6 bases). Per germline, CDR1 MNHNS and CDR2 SASEGT. V gave up 2 bases and J gave up 4 bases, with 11 bases separating them. The CDR3 has 15 residues. In DNA, the CDR3 is TGTGCCAGCAGTGAAAGGGACACACTCACCGGGGAGCTGTTTTTT. Translation: CASSERDTLTGELFF.

This chain links TRBV11-3 with TRBJ2-2; possible D gene TRBD2, 5 bases. Per the germline V gene, CDR1 is SGHNT and CDR2 is YENEEA. The V end was cut by 5 bases, the J end by 6 bases, with 10 bases between. The length of the CDR3 is 13 residues. The CDR3 protein is CASSQTRAGELFF. CDR3 coding DNA: TGTGCCAGCAGCCAAACGAGGGCCGGGGAGCTGTTTTTT.

The rearrangement joins TRBV24-1 to TRBJ2-1; D not resolved. The CDR3 sequence is 14 residues long. V lost 9 bases to trimming and J lost 0 bases, with 11 bases between them. CDR1 and CDR2 from the germline V gene are KGHDR and SFDVKD. In nucleotides, the CDR3 is TGTGCCACCGCAGACTCCAGCTCCTACAATGAGCAGTTCTTC. This codes for CATADSSSYNEQFF.

The CDR3 region is CASSFGPTSGSYEQYF. The CDR3 coding sequence is TGTGCCAGCAGCTTCGGCCCCACTAGCGGCAGTTACGAGCAGTACTTC. The genes are TRBV7-2 and TRBJ2-7, with TRBD2 matching over 8 bases. Germline V gene lookup returns CDR1 SGHTA and CDR2 FQGNSA. Trimming at V came to 3 bases and at J to 4 bases, leaving 11 bases not matched to a gene. This CDR3 is 16 amino acids long.

The genes are TRBV5-1 and TRBJ1-2; D not certain. The CDR3 totals 17 residues. Germline V gene sequence: CDR1 SGHRS, CDR2 YFSETQ. The V end lost 0 bases, the J end lost 8 bases, and 23 bases lay between the germline ends. CDR3 loop: CASSLVGVGQLGEGYTF. In nucleotides, the CDR3 is TGCGCCAGCAGCTTGGTCGGGGTCGGGCAGCTCGGGGAAGGCTACACCTTC.

The rearrangement joins TRBV7-3 to TRBJ1-1; no definite D call. Germline V gives CDR1 SGHTA, CDR2 FQGTGA. The CDR3 runs 13 residues. Trimming shortened V by 1 base and J by 6 bases, and 9 bases separated the two germline ends. CDR3 residues: CASSLKQNPEAFF. The DNA of the CDR3 is TGTGCCAGCAGCTTAAAACAAAACCCTGAAGCTTTCTTT.

CDR3 loop: CASSVRTGNYEQYF. CDR3 nucleotides: TGTGCCAGCAGCGTACGTACAGGGAACTACGAGCAGTACTTC. V is TRBV7-2 and J is TRBJ2-7; TRBD1 might be the D (6 bases). Germline CDR1 reads SGHTA; CDR2 reads FQGNSA. V lost 5 bases and J 3 bases, leaving 14 bases between the germline ends. CDR3 length equals 14 residues.

J is TRBJ1-1 and V is TRBV19, with TRBD1 matching 7 bases. This CDR3 is built from 15 residues. Germline CDR1 reads LNHDA; CDR2 reads SQIVND (reference sequence). The junction had 4 bases not matched to a gene; V was cut back by 3 bases and J by 0 bases. Written as DNA, the CDR3 is TGTGCCAGTAGTATGGGACAGAGGATGAACACTGAAGCTTTCTTT. This encodes CASSMGQRMNTEAFF.

Only one count was recorded for this clone. The V and J genes are TRBV7-9 and TRBJ2-2; possible D gene TRBD1, 7 bases. The CDR3 extends over 18 amino acids. From germline, CDR1 is SEHNR and CDR2 FQNEAQ (reference sequence). V lost 0 bases and J 3 bases, leaving 17 bases between the germline ends. The CDR3 reads CASSLASAGGGHTGELFF. As DNA, the CDR3 is TGTGCCAGCAGCTTAGCCTCGGCAGGGGGAGGCCACACCGGGGAGCTGTTTTTT. The complete variable domain, with remaining parts taken from reference TRBV7-9 and TRBJ2-2, reads DTGVSQNPRHKITKRGQNVTFRCDPISEHNRLYWYRQTLGQGPEFLTYFQNEAQLEKSRLLSDRFSAERPKGSFSTLEIQRTEQGDSAMYLCASSLASAGGGHTGELFFGEGSRLTVL.

The V call is TRBV2, the J call TRBJ2-7, with 10 nucleotides matching TRBD1. Trimming took 2 bases from V and 1 from J; bases not matched to a gene: 2. Per the germline V gene, CDR1 is SNHLY and CDR2 is FYNNEI. CDR3 length: 15 amino acids. For the CDR3, the DNA is TGTGCCAGCAGTGAACCGGGACAGGGGTCCTACGAGCAGTACTTC. Its protein product is CASSEPGQGSYEQYF.

Only a few counts were recorded for this clone. In DNA form, the CDR3 reads TGTGCCAGCAGCGCGACGTCCAGGGACTATGGCTACACCTTC. Protein sequence: CASSATSRDYGYTF. V is TRBV9 and J is TRBJ1-2; D may be TRBD1 (5 bases). The germline V gene has CDR1 SGDLS and CDR2 YYNGEE. The CDR3 has 14 residues. V dropped 3 bases and J dropped 3 bases, with 12 bases sitting between them.

The chain carries TRBV5-1 and TRBJ1-2; D possibly corresponds to TRBD1 (5 bases). The ends were cut back, 4 bases at V and 6 bases at J, with 16 bases in the middle. Germline V gene data show CDR1 as SGHRS and CDR2 as YFSETQ. This CDR3 has 14 amino acids. CDR3 DNA: TGCGCCAGCAGCCGAGCAGGGAACGGAGATGGCTACACCTTC. This gives the protein CASSRAGNGDGYTF. The complete variable domain, with remaining parts taken from reference TRBV5-1 and TRBJ1-2, reads KAGVTQTPRYLIKTRGQQVTLSCSPISGHRSVSWYQQTPGQGLQFLFEYFSETQRNKGNFPGRFSGRQFSNSRSEMNVSTLELGDSALYLCASSRAGNGDGYTFGSGTRLTVV.

The V gene is TRBV4-2, the J gene TRBJ1-1, with D unclear. V was trimmed by 1 base and J by 5 bases, leaving 14 bases between them. The CDR3 spans 15 residues. Germline CDR1 reads LGHNA; CDR2 reads YNFKEQ. CDR3: CASSQGSGLETEAFF. CDR3 nucleotides: TGTGCCAGCAGCCAAGGATCCGGGTTAGAAACTGAAGCTTTCTTT.

This clone was recorded a few times. The chain is built from TRBV7-3 and TRBJ2-1, with 13 bases identical to TRBD2. The length of the CDR3 is 15 residues. Germline lookup yields CDR1 SGHTA and CDR2 FQGTGA. The trim removed 5 bases at V and 6 bases at J, leaving 4 bases unmatched. CDR3: CASSVLAGGFNEQFF. DNA for the CDR3: TGTGCCAGCAGCGTACTAGCGGGAGGGTTCAATGAGCAGTTCTTC.

V and J are TRBV3-1 (or the pseudogene TRBV3-2) and TRBJ2-5, with TRBD2 matching 10 bases. Germline V lookup: CDR1 LGHDT, CDR2 YNNKEL (reference sequence). The V gene end was trimmed by 4 bases and the J gene end by 4 bases; junction bases not matched to a gene: 6. This CDR3 has 15 amino acids. CDR3 protein: CASSPLGLARETQYF. The CDR3 nucleotides read TGTGCCAGCAGCCCGTTGGGACTAGCGAGAGAGACCCAGTACTTC.

Here the CDR3 reads CASSLEGAFGGYTF. The CDR3 DNA follows: TGTGCCAGCAGCTTAGAGGGGGCATTCGGCGGCTACACCTTC. The chain has TRBV11-2 and TRBJ1-2, with D tentatively TRBD1 (6 bases). The CDR3 has 14 residues. CDR1 is SGHAT, CDR2 FQNNGV, per germline. The V end was cut by 0 bases, the J end by 8 bases, with 13 bases between.

The genes are TRBV13 and TRBJ2-1; 16 bases map to TRBD2. The germline V gene has CDR1 PRHDT and CDR2 FYEKMQ (reference sequence). J was trimmed by 0 bases and V by 5 bases; bases with no gene match: 7. CDR3 length: 19 residues. In DNA form, the CDR3 reads TGTGCCAGCAGCCGGGGACTAGCGGGAGGGCCCAGCTCCTACAATGAGCAGTTCTTC. This encodes CASSRGLAGGPSSYNEQFF.

This rearrangement joins TRBV14 to TRBJ1-1; 9 bases are shared with TRBD1. The CDR3 sequence is 16 residues long. The V gene's germline CDR1 is SGHDN and CDR2 FVKESK. With 2 bases clipped from V and 7 bases from J, the junction kept 11 bases outside the gene matches. CDR3 DNA: TGTGCCAGCAGCCAACTAATGGGACAGGGTCCCCTTGAAGCTTTCTTT. It codes for CASSQLMGQGPLEAFF.

This clone was observed once. The rearrangement uses TRBV18 and TRBJ2-3, with 9 nucleotides matching TRBD1. V shed 8 bases and J 2 bases; nucleotides not matched to a gene: 5. The CDR3 spans 14 residues. The germline CDR1 and CDR2 sequences are KGHSH and LQKENI. The CDR3 spells CASVGQGNTDTQYF. Written as DNA, the CDR3 is TGTGCCAGCGTGGGACAGGGAAACACAGATACGCAGTATTTT.

The genes are TRBV7-2 and TRBJ1-5; the D is unclear. The CDR3 is made up of 13 amino acids. Per the germline V gene, CDR1 is SGHTA and CDR2 is FQGNSA. V was cut by 5 bases and J by 1 base, with 6 bases left in between. The CDR3 nucleotides read TGTGCCAGCAGCATCGGGAGCAATCAGCCCCAGCATTTT. Translation gives CASSIGSNQPQHF. The whole variable domain, remainder taken from reference TRBV7-2 and TRBJ1-5, is GAGVSQSPSNKVTEKGKDVELRCDPISGHTALYWYRQSLGQGLEFLIYFQGNSAPDKSGLPSDRFSAERTGGSVSTLTIQRTQQEDSAVYLCASSIGSNQPQHFGDGTRLSIL.

The CDR3 DNA reads as TGTGCCAGCGCAGGCTCCTACAATGAGCAGTTCTTC. Translated: CASAGSYNEQFF. This chain links TRBV9 with TRBJ2-1; D gene unclear. Germline values: CDR1 SGDLS, CDR2 YYNGEE. Trimming removed 7 bases from V and 0 bases from J, with 5 bases in between. The CDR3 extends over 12 amino acids.

The chain carries TRBV14 and TRBJ2-7; TRBD2 is a possible D gene (5 bases). Germline V gene lookup returns CDR1 SGHDN and CDR2 FVKESK. This CDR3 has 16 residues. Trimming removed 5 bases at V and 9 bases at J, with 26 bases between. The CDR3 here is CASSSIPGVREEWQYF. The CDR3 DNA sequence: TGTGCCAGCAGCTCTATCCCCGGGGTCCGAGAGGAGTGGCAGTACTTC.

This chain connects TRBV10-2 to TRBJ1-5, with a possible D match to TRBD1 (6 bases). The CDR3 runs 14 residues. V lost 7 bases to trimming and J lost 4 bases, with 14 bases between them. Germline V gives CDR1 WSHSY, CDR2 SAAADI. The CDR3 coding sequence is TGCGCCAGCACCCAGGGGATCGGGAATCAGCCCCAGCATTTT. Translating it yields CASTQGIGNQPQHF.

The gene calls are TRBV9 and TRBJ2-5; D may be TRBD2 (5 bases). The CDR3 is 14 amino acids. From germline, CDR1 is SGDLS and CDR2 YYNGEE. Trimming removed 6 bases at V and 5 bases at J, with 17 bases between. The chain's CDR3 is CASNLGGPRETQYF. CDR3 DNA sequence: TGTGCCAGCAACCTAGGAGGTCCCCGGGAGACCCAGTACTTC.

This chain uses TRBV19 with TRBJ1-6; perhaps TRBD1 as D (5 bases). This CDR3 has 16 residues. V was pared by 5 bases and J by 6 bases, with 17 bases between. In germline, CDR1 is LNHDA, CDR2 SQIVND (reference sequence). The CDR3 DNA is TGTGCCAGTAGTGCAACCCGAGGAAGGGGTAATTCACCCCTCCACTTT. Protein: CASSATRGRGNSPLHF.

The chain has TRBV5-4 and TRBJ1-2, with D hard to call. The germline gives CDR1 SGHNT, CDR2 YYREEE (reference sequence). The length of the CDR3 is 13 residues. The ends were cut back, 0 bases at V and 8 bases at J, with 11 bases in the middle. CDR3 amino acids: CASSLDPPGGYTF. CDR3 DNA: TGTGCCAGCAGCTTGGACCCCCCGGGGGGCTACACCTTC.

The chain uses TRBV4-1 and TRBJ1-6; TRBD1 might be the D (5 bases). The V and J ends lost 1 base and 9 bases respectively, with 16 bases between them. The germline CDR1 and CDR2 sequences are MGHRA and YSYEKL. The CDR3 is made up of 16 amino acids. CDR3 protein: CASSQVGRAKGSPLHF. Here the CDR3 DNA reads TGCGCCAGCAGCCAAGTAGGCAGGGCTAAGGGTTCACCCCTCCACTTT.

As for this clone: The sample carries other DNA sequences with the same CDR3. V usage is TRBV3-1 (or the pseudogene TRBV3-2) and J usage is TRBJ2-7; D call uncertain. Trimming took 4 bases from V and 2 from J, leaving 6 bases between them. Germline V gene data show CDR1 as LGHDT and CDR2 as YNNKEL (reference sequence). The CDR3 is 12 residues long. DNA of the CDR3: TGTGCCAGCAGCCGCGAAACCTACGAGCAGTACTTC. Translating gives CASSRETYEQYF.

This clone was counted only a few times. The chain employs TRBV24-1 and TRBJ2-2; TRBD2 matches 7 bases. This CDR3 contains 13 residues. After removal of 9 bases from V and 4 bases from J, the junction contained 4 bases not matched to a gene. Per the germline V gene, CDR1 is KGHDR and CDR2 is SFDVKD. The CDR3 here is CATGRDGTGELFF. The DNA of the CDR3 is TGTGCCACCGGGAGGGACGGCACCGGGGAGCTGTTTTTT.